These 9 T cell receptor beta chains share one sample of origin, sequenced in a study of cytomegalovirus exposure and HLA in healthy donors. The PCR contained 60 Vbeta and 13 Jbeta primers. Here immunoSEQ multiplex PCR was the method, and the copy in TCRdb shows in-frame clones only, minus some. Of around 160,000 clones in the sample, around 67% were seen once. The material sequenced was PBMCs. The receptors stem from a woman younger than 35 in good health and CMV-seropositive.

This clone was seen just once. The J gene is TRBJ2-7, the V gene TRBV6-5, with D tentatively TRBD2 (6 bases). The ends were cut back, 7 bases at V and 0 bases at J, with 13 bases in the middle. This CDR3 is built from 14 residues. Germline V lookup: CDR1 MNHEY, CDR2 SVGAGI. The CDR3 nucleotides read TGTGCCAGCAAACTCGAGGACTACTCCTACGAGCAGTACTTC. Protein product: CASKLEDYSYEQYF.

V usage is TRBV2 and J usage is TRBJ1-2; D is possibly TRBD1 (5 bases). The CDR3 covers 13 residues. V lost 7 bases to trimming and J lost 4 bases, with 13 bases between them. Germline V gives CDR1 SNHLY, CDR2 FYNNEI. The CDR3 DNA is TGTGCCAGCAACGGGGGGATGTCCTATGGCTACACCTTC. It is translated as CASNGGMSYGYTF.

The gene calls are TRBV11-2 and TRBJ1-3; TRBD1 is a possible D gene (5 bases). CDR1 is SGHAT, CDR2 FQNNGV, per germline. The CDR3 is 16 amino acids. Trimming removed 3 bases at V and 0 bases at J, with 12 bases between. The chain's CDR3 is CASSLGPAGSGNTIYF. Written as DNA, the CDR3 is TGTGCCAGCAGCTTGGGGCCAGCCGGCTCTGGAAACACCATATATTTT.

CDR3 nucleotide sequence: TGTGCCAGCAGCTTATCCCATCAAGAGACCCAGTACTTC. As protein: CASSLSHQETQYF. The chain has TRBV7-3 and TRBJ2-5; no definite D call. The germline CDR1 and CDR2 sequences are SGHTA and FQGTGA. V was cut by 2 bases and J by 2 bases, with 6 bases left in between. The CDR3 length is 13 residues.

The chain links TRBV2 to TRBJ1-5, with no clear D. The germline V gene has CDR1 SNHLY and CDR2 FYNNEI. The CDR3 loop spans 12 amino acids. Trimming pared 7 bases from V and 1 base from J, leaving 5 bases between. CDR3 sequence reads: CASTVSNQPQHF. The CDR3 DNA follows: TGTGCCAGCACTGTGAGCAATCAGCCCCAGCATTTT.

The chain recombines TRBV6-1 with TRBJ1-5, with TRBD1 as a possible D gene (5 bases). Germline lookup yields CDR1 MNHNS and CDR2 SASEGT. Trimming took 4 bases from V and 2 from J, leaving 6 bases between them. The CDR3 consists of 13 residues. As DNA, the CDR3 is TGTGCCAGCAGTGGGGGGGGCAATCAGCCCCAGCATTTT. It yields the protein CASSGGGNQPQHF.

The chain combines TRBV5-4 with TRBJ2-7; 7 bases match TRBD2. V trimming: 0 bases; J trimming: 5 bases; junction bases outside the gene matches: 8. This CDR3 contains 15 residues. CDR1 and CDR2 from the germline V gene are SGHNT and YYREEE (reference sequence). CDR3 sequence: CASSLGGGSVNEQYF. The CDR3 nucleotides are TGTGCCAGCAGCTTGGGAGGCGGGAGTGTGAACGAGCAGTACTTC. The variable domain in full, with the rest retrieved from reference TRBV5-4 and TRBJ2-7, is ETGVTQSPTHLIKTRGQQVTLRCSSQSGHNTVSWYQQALGQGPQFIFQYYREEENGRGNFPPRFSGLQFPNYSSELNVNALELDDSALYLCASSLGGGSVNEQYFGPGTRLTVT.

This clone was observed a few times. The V gene is TRBV7-2, the J gene TRBJ2-5, with a possible D match to TRBD2 (5 bases). Between the trimmed V and J ends, which lost 1 base and 2 bases, there was a span of 11 bases. CDR3 length: 15 amino acids. Germline-derived CDR1 and CDR2 are SGHTA and FQGNSA. For the CDR3, the DNA is TGTGCCAGCAGCTTAGGGAGGCGTTATCAAGAGACCCAGTACTTC. This sequence encodes CASSLGRRYQETQYF. Full variable domain (missing parts from reference TRBV7-2 and TRBJ2-5): GAGVSQSPSNKVTEKGKDVELRCDPISGHTALYWYRQSLGQGLEFLIYFQGNSAPDKSGLPSDRFSAERTGGSVSTLTIQRTQQEDSAVYLCASSLGRRYQETQYFGPGTRLLVL.

This chain links TRBV19 with TRBJ1-4; D is possibly TRBD1 (5 bases). The CDR3 runs to 13 residues. V was cut by 5 bases and J by 4 bases, with 8 bases left in between. Per the germline V gene, CDR1 is LNHDA and CDR2 is SQIVND (reference sequence). The CDR3 nucleotides are TGTGCCAGTAGTGGGGCAGATAATGAAAAACTGTTTTTT. It codes for CASSGADNEKLFF.